A selection of T cell receptor beta chains follows, all from one sample in a study of identical twins. TCRdb reprocessed the 5' RACE reads with MiXCR, giving one entry per CDR3 protein. This sample has hundreds of thousands of distinct CDR3 sequences, with approximately 18% found just once. The same sample was also studied in work on T cells expressing NK-cell markers.

Source material: PBMCs. These receptors all stem from a woman younger than 35 in good health. Each CDR3 is given with its conserved first and last residue. A D gene is named only where the DNA matches it firmly. A row's size may be missing; if present it is once, few, many or a size class.

j_gene	d_gene	v_gene	abundance	CDR3nt	CDR3aa
TRBJ2-7	-	TRBV5-6	-	TGTGCCAGCAGCTTAAGGGGGAGGGCCCCCTACGAGCAGTACTTC	CASSLRGRAPYEQYF
TRBJ1-5	TRBD1	TRBV6-1	-	TGTGCCAGCAGCCGAACAGGGGACCGCCGCCAATTCATGGATTTT	CASSRTGDRRQFMDF
TRBJ2-2	-	TRBV11-2	-	TGTGCCAGCAGCTTAAGGTGGCAGTCACCACCGAACACCGGGGAGCTGTTTTTT	CASSLRWQSPPNTGELFF
TRBJ2-3	-	TRBV11-1	-	TGTGCCAGCAGTCTGATCGGGGGGCGCAGAGGGAGCACAGATACGCAGTATTTT	CASSLIGGRRGSTDTQYF
TRBJ2-3	-	TRBV12-3/TRBV12-4	few	TGTGCCAGCGGAAGGGTGGCACCAGATACGCAGTATTTT	CASGRVAPDTQYF
TRBJ2-1	-	TRBV5-1	few	TGCGCCAGCAGCTTTCCTAGTCCGAAAGACTACAATGAGCAGTTCTTC	CASSFPSPKDYNEQFF
TRBJ2-2	-	TRBV29-1	-	TGCAGCGTTGAAAGGCTAGCGAGAACCACCGGGGAGCTGTTTTTT	CSVERLARTTGELFF
TRBJ1-5	-	TRBV20-1	few	TGCAGTGCTAGAGATTACGGGCCCCAGCATTTT	CSARDYGPQHF
TRBJ2-5	-	TRBV20-1	few	TGCAGTGCTAGAGAGCGGGGGCGGGAGACCCAGTACTTC	CSARERGRETQYF
TRBJ2-6	-	TRBV10-3	-	TGTGCCATCACGTCCCAGGGGGGGACTGGGGCCAACGTCCTGACTTTC	CAITSQGGTGANVLTF
TRBJ1-2	-	TRBV7-9	-	TGTGCCAGCAGCTCCCCAGGGGAATGGTATGGCTACACCTTC	CASSSPGEWYGYTF
TRBJ2-2	TRBD2	TRBV29-1	few	TGCAGCGTGTCTAGCGGGAACACCGGGGAGCTGTTTTTT	CSVSSGNTGELFF
TRBJ2-7	-	TRBV9	-	TGTGCCAGCAGCGACCCTGGGGCAGCTACCTACGAGCAGTACTTC	CASSDPGAATYEQYF
TRBJ2-5	-	TRBV7-9	-	TGTGCCAGCAGCTTTGGACTTAGGGTGGTGACCCAGTACTTC	CASSFGLRVVTQYF
TRBJ2-7	-	TRBV7-8	-	TGTGCCAGCAGCTTACAACAGATCCTCCCTTACGAGCAGTACTTC	CASSLQQILPYEQYF
TRBJ1-1	-	TRBV20-1	many	TGCAGTTTGGACCTGAACACTGAAGCTTTCTTT	CSLDLNTEAFF
TRBJ1-6	TRBD1	TRBV6-1	few	TGTGCCAGCAGCTCAGGGACAGGGAGCAGGAATTCACCCCTCCACTTT	CASSSGTGSRNSPLHF
TRBJ2-1	-	TRBV7-8	-	TGTGCCAGCAGCTTAGCCACAGCATCCTTCAATGAGCAGTTCTTC	CASSLATASFNEQFF
TRBJ2-1	TRBD2	TRBV12-3/TRBV12-4	few	TGTGCCAGCAGTCTCCGGACTAGCGGGATTTCCTACAATGAGCAGTTCTTC	CASSLRTSGISYNEQFF
TRBJ2-1	TRBD1	TRBV6-5	-	TGTGCCAGCAGTTACTCGGGGGACAGGGTATACAATGAGCAGTTCTTC	CASSYSGDRVYNEQFF
TRBJ2-1	-	TRBV10-2	-	TGCGCCAGCCAGAGAGGAGACAATGAGCAGTTCTTC	CASQRGDNEQFF
TRBJ1-2	-	TRBV7-6	few	TGTGCCAGCAGCTTAGCGGCAGGGGACACAAACTATGGCTACACCTTC	CASSLAAGDTNYGYTF
TRBJ2-7	-	TRBV3-1	many	TGTGCCAGCAGCCAAGTACCCTTTCACGAGCAGTACTTC	CASSQVPFHEQYF
TRBJ2-2	TRBD2	TRBV12-5	-	TGTGCTAGTGGCGGACTAGCGGGGGGAAGTACCGGGGAGCTGTTTTTT	CASGGLAGGSTGELFF
TRBJ1-4	-	TRBV20-1	-	TGCAGTGCTGGGCCGGACGGGGGAGAAAAACTGTTTTTT	CSAGPDGGEKLFF
TRBJ1-2	-	TRBV12-3/TRBV12-4	-	TGTGCCAGCAGTTTAGCGCGTACAGCCAAGCCTAACTATGGCTACACCTTC	CASSLARTAKPNYGYTF
TRBJ2-7	-	TRBV11-2	-	TGTGCCAGCAGCTTAGGGGGCGCGTCCGACGAGCAGTACTTC	CASSLGGASDEQYF
TRBJ2-7	-	TRBV20-1	many	TGCAGTGCTGGAGACTCCTACGAGCAGTACTTC	CSAGDSYEQYF
TRBJ2-3	-	TRBV29-1	-	TGCAGCGTTGAGGCAGGCGGGGCCTCGGATACGCAGTATTTT	CSVEAGGASDTQYF
TRBJ2-2	-	TRBV24-1	-	TGTGCCACCAGTGATTTTCGCGGGGTCCCTAGATACACCGGGGAGCTGTTTTTT	CATSDFRGVPRYTGELFF
TRBJ2-7	-	TRBV15	-	TGTGCCACCAGCAGAGATCCCCCCTCCGGGACACCCTACGAGCAGTACTTC	CATSRDPPSGTPYEQYF
TRBJ1-2	-	TRBV7-9	-	TGTGCCAGCAGCCGAGGAACTAACTATGGCTACACCTTC	CASSRGTNYGYTF
TRBJ2-7	-	TRBV7-9	few	TGTGCCAGCAGCCCGAGGGGGATGTACGGCGAGCAGTACTTC	CASSPRGMYGEQYF
TRBJ2-5	TRBD2	TRBV6-1	-	TGTGCCAGCACTCAATATCTGGGACTAGCGGGACAAGAGACCCAGTACTTC	CASTQYLGLAGQETQYF
TRBJ2-5	TRBD2	TRBV7-2	-	TGTGCCAGCAGCCTACGTAGCGGGAGGGCCGACAAAGAGACCCAGTACTTC	CASSLRSGRADKETQYF
TRBJ1-6	-	TRBV5-1	-	TGCGCCAGCCGAAACGTGACAGGTTCGAGGTCACCCCTCCACTTT	CASRNVTGSRSPLHF
TRBJ2-7	TRBD1	TRBV30	-	TGTGCCTGGTCCACGGGACAGGGGAACCACGAGCAGTACTTC	CAWSTGQGNHEQYF
TRBJ2-7	TRBD1	TRBV20-1	-	TGCAGTGCTAGAGTAGTTGGACAGGCTAAGGAACAGTACTTC	CSARVVGQAKEQYF
TRBJ1-1	TRBD1	TRBV7-9	few	TGTGCCAGCAGAGAAAACAGGGGATCGGGCACTGAAGCTTTCTTT	CASRENRGSGTEAFF
TRBJ2-1	-	TRBV18	-	TGTGCCAGCTCACCAATGGGCAGGGGGGCCGAAAATGAGCAGTTCTTC	CASSPMGRGAENEQFF
TRBJ2-2	-	TRBV6-5	-	TGTGCCAGCAGTTACTCGATAGGCGGTGTGACCGGGGAGCTGTTTTTT	CASSYSIGGVTGELFF
TRBJ2-3	-	TRBV12-3/TRBV12-4	-	TGTGCCAGCAGTCCCGGGTGGTTGGCGACAGATACGCAGTATTTT	CASSPGWLATDTQYF
TRBJ2-3	-	TRBV4-3	once	TGCGCCAGCAGCCAAGATAGGGGCAGCGCAGGAGATACGCAGTATTTT	CASSQDRGSAGDTQYF
TRBJ2-3	-	TRBV20-1	many	TGCAGTGCTAGACCCCGGACGTATACTAGCACAGATACGCAGTATTTT	CSARPRTYTSTDTQYF
TRBJ2-1	-	TRBV6-5	-	TGTGCCAGCAGTTACTCGAAGGCCGGGAATAGGATTGAGCAGTTCTTC	CASSYSKAGNRIEQFF
TRBJ2-5	TRBD2	TRBV6-5	-	TGTGCCAGCAGTTATAGGACTAGAGAAGAGACCCAGTACTTC	CASSYRTREETQYF
TRBJ2-3	TRBD2	TRBV6-6	-	TGTGCCAGCAAGGTTATAGCGGGAGATACGCAGTATTTT	CASKVIAGDTQYF
TRBJ2-5	TRBD2	TRBV14	-	TGTGCCAGCAGCCAAAAAAGCGGGGCCGAGTACTTC	CASSQKSGAEYF
TRBJ2-5	TRBD2	TRBV3-1	few	TGTGCCAGCAGCCAAGGACTAGCGGGAGGTTACACGAAGACCCAGTACTTC	CASSQGLAGGYTKTQYF
TRBJ2-7	-	TRBV7-6	few	TGTGCCAGCAGCTCCAGTGGGACGTCACCGACCTACGAGCAGTACTTC	CASSSSGTSPTYEQYF
TRBJ2-5	-	TRBV6-5	few	TGTGCCAGCAGTTACGGGCCGGACCAAGAGACCCAGTACTTC	CASSYGPDQETQYF